This TCR beta chain was recorded in a study of blood T cell repertoires in COVID-19 (dated by TCRdb to 2020 to 2022). Describing the broader study: The collaborator samples originated in the United States, Italy and Spain and spanned the acute and convalescent phases of COVID-19. The prospective study material was composed of cDNA or gDNA derived from T cells, B-cell-depleted T cells, or PBMCs. Deeply sampled blood TCRbeta repertoires from subjects exposed to, actively infected with, or recovered from COVID-19 were included in the dataset. The repertoires were released in a freely available public database intended as a resource for research on the immune response to SARS-CoV-2. The samples were drawn from the first 160 participants of the ongoing ImmuneRACE study and from 950 to 1,500 subjects provided by 6 global collaborators. Sample metadata almost always included a de-identified subject ID, COVID-19 status, age in years and sex. HLA class I and class II types, where available, came from metadata supplied by the sample provider rather than from assay-based typing. Findings and caveats that apply to the study as a whole: Clinical and demographic metadata were provided uncurated, with the amount varying by source and participant.

In regard to this clone: There is no known antigen for this receptor. Base qualities were left out, and no much larger clone turns up one base away.

Via the germline V gene, CDR1 is MNHEY and CDR2 SVGAGI. V sheds 4 bases and J sheds 7 bases, leaving 10 bases between their ends. From the cysteine up to the phenylalanine, the CDR3 has a length of 12 residues. Only the CDR3 part of the read is kept: 36 bases, read in frame from the first base. The collaborating institutions used their own protocols to collect whole blood in K2EDTA tubes. Collaborator samples were shipped for TCRbeta analysis as frozen whole blood, isolated PBMCs, or DNA extracted from either sample type. TCRbeta CDR3 regions were amplified from genomic DNA by means of the immunoSEQ Assay, a bias-controlled multiplex PCR. The authors' analysis ran thus. Within the assay, amplification of reference gene primers was used to estimate how many nucleated cells each sample contained. Sequence reads were collapsed and filtered to measure the absolute abundance of every unique TCRbeta CDR3 rearrangement. For each sample, productive Simpson clonality was calculated by taking the square root of Simpson's diversity index across productive rearrangements. In TCRdb, the immuneACCESS table is reduced to in-frame sequences with V and J assigned. These tables do not hold every clone; where another copy was compared, an unresolved V gene accounts for under half, and the others remain unexplained. For V, J and clone size, that table is used; D and trimming come from the DNA. The sample profile shows about 110,000 clones; approximately 83% of them were found once. The ten largest clonotypes hold approximately 4% of the sample.

The TCR comes from a woman in her seventies with acute or convalescent COVID-19. The rearrangement joined TRBV6-5 to TRBJ1-2; a tentative D call is TRBD1 (6 bases match). The sequencing sample was made of peripheral blood. The CDR3 in this case is CASSSTTGGYTF. The DNA sequence is as follows: TGTGCCAGCAGTTCCACGACAGGTGGCTACACCTTC.